Listed here is a single T cell receptor (beta chain). Its antigen is undetermined. This CDR3 contains 15 residues. Germline trimming cut 0 bases from V and 7 bases from J; bases unmatched to any gene: 5. From germline, CDR1 is SGHNT and CDR2 YYREEE (reference sequence). The data were taken from a study of Ad26.COV2.S vaccination and SARS-CoV-2 variants. Regarding treatment: around 19 received Ad26.COV2.S at low or high dose, single or two shots; about 5 received placebo; per-sample allocation not given. Repertoires come from day 63 after the first vaccine or placebo injection. Whoever gave the sample was an adult aged 18-55 years in Boston. Sequencing used immunoSEQ multiplex PCR; TCRdb keeps in-frame clones, though not all of them. The data contain over 450,000 clones, around 89% of them singletons. Study-wide findings and caveats: Participants given vaccine showed non-spike TCR breadth similar to that of placebo recipients. Responses of spike-specific T cells (both CD8+ and CD4+) reportedly showed substantial breadth after vaccination.

This TCR was sampled from a person aged 18-65 years who received the Ad26.COV2.S COVID-19 vaccine or a placebo. V gene TRBV5-4 combines with J gene TRBJ2-1, with 9 nucleotides matching TRBD2. Sequencing was performed on peripheral blood, taken in a trial of Ad26.COV2.S vaccine versus placebo. The CDR3 sequence is CASSLDLAGINEQFF. Written as DNA, the CDR3 is TGTGCCAGCAGCTTGGACCTAGCGGGAATAAATGAGCAGTTCTTC.